This TCR beta chain derives from a study of patients and donors after allogeneic stem cell transplantation (dated by TCRdb to between 2020 and 2021). From the cysteine through the phenylalanine, the CDR3 covers 14 amino acids. The entry retains the CDR3 DNA only, 42 bases that are in frame from base 1. As encoded in the germline V gene, CDR1 is SGHRS while CDR2 is YFSETQ. Trimming at the junction amounts to 3 bases on V and 3 bases on J, and the germline ends lie 12 bases apart. The library was obtained by RT-PCR. Sequencing used a NextSeq 550. The public reads were reprocessed in TCRdb via fastp at Q25 and MiXCR, keeping in-frame beta chains. Here each entry gathers all rows of one CDR3 protein and keeps the most common genes and DNA. In this sample the table shows tens of thousands of distinct CDR3 sequences, around 5% of which occur a single time. The biggest ten clones account for less than 3% of the sample.

This clonotype was recorded at least ten times. Its antigen is still unknown. Per-nucleotide qualities are absent, and no much larger clonotype sits a single base away. In this chain, TRBV5-1 is recombined with TRBJ2-5; the D segment might be TRBD1 or TRBD2, since each matches 5 bases. Sequencing used blood, either unsorted or a sorted T cell fraction (not recorded which). This clonotype was obtained from a human donor who was either an allogeneic HSCT recipient or a stem cell or donor lymphocyte infusion donor (not recorded which). It is not recorded whose cells these are; they may come from a transplant donor. Read as DNA, the sequence is TGCGCCAGCAGCTCTTGGGGGATAGAAGAGACCCAGTACTTC. Its product reads: CASSSWGIEETQYF. The full variable domain, with segments outside the CDR3 supplied by the reference TRBV5-1 and TRBJ2-5 proteins, appears as KAGVTQTPRYLIKTRGQQVTLSCSPISGHRSVSWYQQTPGQGLQFLFEYFSETQRNKGNFPGRFSGRQFSNSRSEMNVSTLELGDSALYLCASSSWGIEETQYFGPGTRLLVL.